This section outlines one TCR beta chain sequence together with its context. Donors of Cohort 3 who recovered were those that had two negative PCRs, clearance, or symptom resolution. The repertoire was sequenced with immunoSEQ multiplex PCR; TCRdb's copy has only in-frame clones and lacks some. The profile shows roughly 180,000 clones, approximately 85% of them singletons. The data belong to a study of blood T cell repertoires in COVID-19. For the study at large: The analysed material was cDNA or gDNA that came from T cells, B-cell-depleted T cells, or PBMCs.

Per germline, CDR1 LNHDA and CDR2 SQIVND (reference sequence). This CDR3 is built from 15 residues. Germline trimming cut 4 bases from V and 3 bases from J; bases unmatched to any gene: 6. The chain links TRBV19 to TRBJ2-1, with TRBD1 identical over 7 bases. The sequencing sample was made of PBMCs or T cells enriched from blood (not recorded which). This clonotype was obtained from a man aged 40-50 years who had recovered from COVID-19. The CDR3 coding sequence is TGTGCCAGTAGTAGCCCCGGGACAGTCTACAATGAGCAGTTCTTC. The encoded protein is CASSSPGTVYNEQFF.